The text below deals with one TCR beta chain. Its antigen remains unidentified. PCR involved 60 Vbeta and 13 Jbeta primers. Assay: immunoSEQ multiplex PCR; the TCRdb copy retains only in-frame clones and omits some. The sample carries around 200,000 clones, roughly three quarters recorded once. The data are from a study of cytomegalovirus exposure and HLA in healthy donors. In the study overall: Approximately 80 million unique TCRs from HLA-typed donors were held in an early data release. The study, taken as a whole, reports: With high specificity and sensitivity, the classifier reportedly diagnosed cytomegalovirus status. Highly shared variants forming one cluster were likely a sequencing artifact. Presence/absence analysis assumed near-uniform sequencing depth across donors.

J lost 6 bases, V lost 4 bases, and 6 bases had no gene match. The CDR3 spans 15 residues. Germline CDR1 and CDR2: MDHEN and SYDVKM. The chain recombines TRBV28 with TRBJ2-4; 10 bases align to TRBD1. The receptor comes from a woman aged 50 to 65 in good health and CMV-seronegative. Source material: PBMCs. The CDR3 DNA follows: TGTGCCAGCAGTTACCGGGGACAGGGGAGAAACATTCAGTACTTC. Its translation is CASSYRGQGRNIQYF.